The entry that follows covers one T cell receptor beta chain sequence. Its antigen is not identified. Profiled with immunoSEQ multiplex PCR; TCRdb holds only in-frame clones, not every one. This table holds around 21,000 clones, less than 90% found once. These data originate in a study of PD-1 blockade in classical Hodgkin lymphoma. Whole-study context: Treatment was intravenous nivolumab, 3 mg/kg every 2 weeks, until progression. Findings of the study overall: While CD8+ TCR diversity did not rise significantly by C4D1, CD4+ TCR diversity did. Reported baseline diversity: healthy donors highest, relapsed/refractory patients lowest.

CDR3 length equals 15 residues. CDR1 and CDR2 from the germline V gene are SEHNR and FQNEAQ (reference sequence). Trimming left V 3 bases short and J 0 bases short, with 9 bases between. The time point was: cycle 4 day 1 (C4D1), after less than 7 weeks of nivolumab. Brentuximab vedotin exposure varied, and every patient relapsed after autologous stem cell transplantation. The investigators isolated CD8+ T cells from thawed PBMCs using magnetic negative selection. The TCR was taken from a human donor with classical Hodgkin lymphoma. The chain joins TRBV7-9 to TRBJ2-1; D is possibly TRBD2 (6 bases). The material was CD8+ T cells from blood, obtained before the fourth cycle of nivolumab. The CDR3 spells CASSLGGGSYNEQFF. The CDR3 bases are TGTGCCAGCAGCTTGGGGGGAGGCTCCTACAATGAGCAGTTCTTC.